Shown below are 19 T cell receptor beta chains from a single sample sequenced in a study of T cells after yellow fever vaccination. TCRdb re-called the 5' RACE reads with MiXCR, one entry per CDR3 protein. Here the sample spans 500,000 to 650,000 distinct CDR3 sequences, roughly 17% being singletons. The sequenced sample was PBMCs, obtained about 5 days after the first yellow fever vaccination. Source of these receptors: a man between 18 and 35 years old who received the YFV17D yellow fever vaccine.

This rearrangement joins TRBV20-1 to TRBJ1-5; D unclear. With 2 bases removed from V and 1 base from J, the gap between germline ends came to 12 bases. The CDR3 spans 15 residues. CDR1 is DFQATT and CDR2 is SNEGSKA in the germline V gene (reference sequence). In DNA, the CDR3 is TGCAGTGCTAGACCGAATGCGATCAGCAATCAGCCCCAGCATTTT. Translated: CSARPNAISNQPQHF.

The chain links TRBV4-2 to TRBJ2-3; D possibly uses TRBD1 or TRBD2 (6 bases each). Germline CDR1 reads LGHNA; CDR2 reads YNFKEQ. V lost 0 bases and J lost 1, with 17 bases in between. The CDR3 extends over 18 amino acids. This CDR3 reads CASSQDRYRGEGTDTQYF. CDR3 in DNA: TGTGCCAGCAGCCAAGATCGATATAGGGGGGAGGGCACAGATACGCAGTATTTT.

At least ten counts were recorded for this clonotype. The chain is built from TRBV20-1 and TRBJ2-1; TRBD2 agrees at 16 bases. Germline CDR1 DFQATT, CDR2 SNEGSKA (reference sequence). The ends lost 7 bases at V and 8 bases at J; junction bases unmatched: 2. The CDR3 runs to 13 residues. CDR3 in DNA: TGCAGTGGGGGACTAGCGGGGGGGTATGAGCAGTTCTTC. As protein: CSGGLAGGYEQFF.

This clonotype came up a few times. V usage is TRBV6-5 and J usage is TRBJ2-3; 8 bases agree with TRBD1. Germline V gene sequence: CDR1 MNHEY, CDR2 SVGAGI. The CDR3 runs to 17 residues. The V gene end was trimmed by 2 bases and the J gene end by 4 bases; junction bases not matched to a gene: 11. CDR3 loop: CASSYPFGAGGSDTQYF. The DNA for the CDR3 is TGTGCCAGCAGTTACCCCTTTGGGGCAGGGGGCTCAGATACGCAGTATTTT.

The rearrangement joins TRBV25-1 to TRBJ1-1; D is ambiguous. Between the trimmed V and J ends, which lost 6 bases and 4 bases, there was a span of 6 bases. Germline V gene lookup returns CDR1 MGHDK and CDR2 SYGVNS. The CDR3 covers 11 residues. The CDR3 DNA reads as TGTGCCAGCAGGGAGGCCACTGAAGCTTTCTTT. This encodes CASREATEAFF. Using reference TRBV25-1 and TRBJ1-1 for the parts outside the CDR3, the full variable domain is EADIYQTPRYLVIGTGKKITLECSQTMGHDKMYWYQQDPGMELHLIHYSYGVNSTEKGDLSSESTVSRIRTEHFPLTLESARPSHTSQYLCASREATEAFFGQGTRLTVV.

The chain recombines TRBV6-2 or TRBV6-3 with TRBJ1-6; D gene unclear. Per germline, CDR1 MNHEY and CDR2 SVGEGT. Deletions cut 2 bases from V and 8 bases from J, with 7 bases between. There are 13 residues in the CDR3. CDR3 in amino acids: CASSYRFYSPLHF. The CDR3 region has the DNA TGTGCCAGCAGTTACCGGTTCTATTCACCCCTCCACTTT.

J is TRBJ1-1 and V is TRBV29-1; TRBD1 might be the D (5 bases). V was pared by 4 bases and J by 1 base, with 10 bases between. The CDR3 totals 13 residues. Germline V gene sequence: CDR1 SQVTM, CDR2 ANQGSEA. CDR3 DNA sequence: TGCAGCGTTGTTGGGGGAGGGAACACTGAAGCTTTCTTT. This translates into CSVVGGGNTEAFF.

This clonotype was detected a few times. This chain connects TRBV9 to TRBJ2-1; D call uncertain. CDR3 length: 14 amino acids. V shed 0 bases and J shed 6 bases, with 10 bases lying between them. Germline CDR1 SGDLS, CDR2 YYNGEE. CDR3 nucleotides: TGTGCCAGCAGCGTAGGTCGCAGTTCCAATGAGCAGTTCTTC. It yields the protein CASSVGRSSNEQFF. The full variable domain, with the rest looked up from reference TRBV9 and TRBJ2-1, is DSGVTQTPKHLITATGQRVTLRCSPRSGDLSVYWYQQSLDQGLQFLIQYYNGEERAKGNILERFSAQQFPDLHSELNLSSLELGDSALYFCASSVGRSSNEQFFGPGTRLTVL.

This clonotype was detected only a few times. The chain recombines TRBV20-1 with TRBJ2-3, with 10 bases identical to TRBD2. This CDR3 is 13 amino acids long. In germline, CDR1 is DFQATT, CDR2 SNEGSKA (reference sequence). The CDR3, as DNA: TGCAGCAAAACTAGCGGGGAAACAGATACGCAGTATTTT. Encoded protein: CSKTSGETDTQYF.

This clonotype has a single count. This rearrangement joins TRBV19 to TRBJ1-2; no definite D call. The CDR3 runs 14 residues. Germline V gene data show CDR1 as LNHDA and CDR2 as SQIVND (reference sequence). V lost 7 bases, J lost 4 bases, and 16 bases lay in between. The DNA for the CDR3 is TGTGCCAGTACCCCATCGGACCGCTTCTATGGCTACACCTTC. Translating it yields CASTPSDRFYGYTF.

The table lists this clonotype with a few counts. The rearrangement links TRBV6-1 to TRBJ2-7, with TRBD1 identical over 8 bases. V lost 6 bases, J lost 1 base, and 8 bases stayed unmatched. The germline gives CDR1 MNHNS, CDR2 SASEGT. The CDR3 covers 15 residues. The CDR3 DNA sequence: TGTGCCAGCAGAGATACCGGGACAGGTTCCTACGAGCAGTACTTC. It specifies CASRDTGTGSYEQYF.

This clonotype was picked up a small number of times. The chain has TRBV4-1 and TRBJ2-7; 7 bases are shared with TRBD1. Germline CDR1 and CDR2: MGHRA and YSYEKL. Trimming cost V 4 bases and J 0 bases; bases outside gene matches: 9. This CDR3 is built from 16 residues. The chain's CDR3 is CASSRIPGDSSYEQYV. DNA of the CDR3: TGCGCCAGCAGCCGCATCCCAGGGGACAGCTCCTACGAGCAGTACGTC.

The table lists this clonotype with a few counts. V usage is TRBV6-1 and J usage is TRBJ2-5, with D possibly being TRBD1 (5 bases). The CDR3 spans 13 residues. The germline V gene encodes CDR1 MNHNS and CDR2 SASEGT. The V and J ends lost 6 bases and 6 bases respectively, with 14 bases between them. The DNA for the CDR3 is TGTGCCAGCAGCCTATTTCAGGGAAAGACCCAGTACTTC. Protein sequence: CASSLFQGKTQYF.

At least ten counts were recorded for this clonotype. The chain joins TRBV28 to TRBJ2-5; D could derive from TRBD1 or TRBD2 (5 bases each). Trimming left V 10 bases short and J 0 bases short, with 18 bases between. The CDR3 sequence is 15 residues long. From germline, CDR1 is MDHEN and CDR2 SYDVKM. CDR3 DNA: TGTGCCACCTTCGGGGCGGGTGGCAACCAAGAGACCCAGTACTTC. Its protein is CATFGAGGNQETQYF.

The chain is built from TRBV4-1 and TRBJ1-4, with D maybe TRBD1 (6 bases). Germline values: CDR1 MGHRA, CDR2 YSYEKL. This CDR3 is 16 amino acids long. Trimming pared 3 bases from V and 8 bases from J, leaving 19 bases between. The CDR3 DNA sequence: TGCGCCAGCAGCCAGGTGGAGTTGGGGCAGGGGGAAAAACTGTTTTTT. Amino acid sequence: CASSQVELGQGEKLFF.

The chain recombines TRBV20-1 with TRBJ2-3; TRBD1 might be the D (6 bases). This CDR3 has 13 residues. CDR1 is DFQATT and CDR2 is SNEGSKA in the germline V gene (reference sequence). Trimming left V 1 base short and J 1 base short, with 6 bases between. In nucleotides, the CDR3 is TGCAGTGCTAGAGGACAGGGCACAGATACGCAGTATTTT. It specifies CSARGQGTDTQYF.

This clonotype was detected only a few times. The chain uses TRBV28 and TRBJ2-3; TRBD2 aligns across 9 bases. Germline trimming cut 5 bases from V and 0 bases from J; bases unmatched to any gene: 12. The CDR3 is 18 amino acids. CDR1 is MDHEN, CDR2 SYDVKM, per germline. As DNA, the CDR3 is TGTGCCAGCAGTACACCTCTAGCGGGGTACACTAGCACAGATACGCAGTATTTT. It codes for CASSTPLAGYTSTDTQYF.

The chain uses TRBV7-9 and TRBJ1-1; 7 nucleotides line up with TRBD1. The V segment lost 7 bases and the J segment 1 base; nucleotides outside the gene matches: 9. Per the germline V gene, CDR1 is SEHNR and CDR2 is FQNEAQ (reference sequence). This CDR3 is built from 15 residues. CDR3 nucleotide sequence: TGTGCCAGCATCCGGGACAGCATTCCGAACACTGAAGCTTTCTTT. Translating gives CASIRDSIPNTEAFF.

This clonotype has more than one count but fewer than ten. The rearrangement links TRBV4-1 to TRBJ2-1; D is unresolved. The CDR3 runs to 12 residues. Germline V gives CDR1 MGHRA, CDR2 YSYEKL. V was cut by 0 bases and J by 11 bases, with 8 bases left in between. The CDR3 nucleotides are TGCGCCAGCAGCCAAGATTTGGGTAAGCAGTTCTTC. Its protein product is CASSQDLGKQFF.